Listed below are T cell receptor beta chains from one sample, sequenced in a study of T cells in localized non-small cell lung cancer. Profiled with immunoSEQ multiplex PCR; TCRdb holds only in-frame clones, not every one. The sample has about 78,000 clones, 80% to 90% seen once. Sequenced material: peripheral blood, taken before any cancer treatment. These receptors were collected from a man aged 40-75 years with stage I lung adenocarcinoma. Both conserved end residues are part of each CDR3. Fields, in order: J gene, D gene, V gene, clone size, CDR3 DNA, CDR3 protein. D genes are given only for firm matches. Clone size is stated in some rows and not others, as once, few, many or a class when expanded.

j_gene: TRBJ2-7; d_gene: TRBD1; v_gene: TRBV2; abundance: .; CDR3nt: TGTGCCAGCCGCCGAGGGGGGACAGGGAACTACGAGCAGTACTTC; CDR3aa: CASRRGGTGNYEQYF
j_gene: TRBJ1-2; d_gene: .; v_gene: TRBV7-9; abundance: .; CDR3nt: TGTGCCAGCAGCTTATTACCGGGGCTGGATGGCTACACCTTC; CDR3aa: CASSLLPGLDGYTF
j_gene: TRBJ1-5; d_gene: TRBD1; v_gene: TRBV2; abundance: .; CDR3nt: TGTGCCAGCAGACCCTCCGGGACAGGAGTACTTAGCAATCAGCCCCAGCATTTT; CDR3aa: CASRPSGTGVLSNQPQHF
j_gene: TRBJ2-2; d_gene: TRBD1; v_gene: TRBV4-2; abundance: once; CDR3nt: TGTGCCAGCAGCCAAGATGCAGGGGGCGTCACCGGGGAGCTGTTTTTT; CDR3aa: CASSQDAGGVTGELFF
j_gene: TRBJ2-1; d_gene: .; v_gene: TRBV21-1; abundance: .; CDR3nt: TGTGCCAGCAGCAAAGAGGCGGGGGGGCCCTACAATGAGCAGTTCTTC; CDR3aa: CASSKEAGGPYNEQFF
j_gene: TRBJ1-2; d_gene: TRBD1; v_gene: TRBV28; abundance: .; CDR3nt: TGTGCCAGCAGTCCCATACAGGGGATTTTCGACTATGGCTACACCTTC; CDR3aa: CASSPIQGIFDYGYTF
j_gene: TRBJ2-2; d_gene: .; v_gene: TRBV4-1; abundance: few; CDR3nt: TGCGCCAGTTGGGACCTAAACACCGGGGAGCTGTTTTTT; CDR3aa: CASWDLNTGELFF
j_gene: TRBJ2-7; d_gene: .; v_gene: TRBV19; abundance: once; CDR3nt: TGTGCCAGTAGACATAGGTCGGTGGTGGGAACTTACGAGCAGTACTTC; CDR3aa: CASRHRSVVGTYEQYF
j_gene: TRBJ2-4; d_gene: TRBD1; v_gene: TRBV11-3; abundance: .; CDR3nt: TGTGCCAGCAGCTTAGGGACAGGGGATACCAAAAACATTCAGTACTTC; CDR3aa: CASSLGTGDTKNIQYF
j_gene: TRBJ2-3; d_gene: TRBD2; v_gene: TRBV19; abundance: .; CDR3nt: TGTGCCAGTAAAGGGAGCGGGGGTAGCACAGATACGCAGTATTTT; CDR3aa: CASKGSGGSTDTQYF
j_gene: TRBJ2-3; d_gene: .; v_gene: TRBV27; abundance: .; CDR3nt: TGTGCCAGCAGCCTGATGGTAGGGTCAGATACGCAGTATTTT; CDR3aa: CASSLMVGSDTQYF
j_gene: TRBJ1-2; d_gene: TRBD1; v_gene: TRBV11-2; abundance: few; CDR3nt: TGTGCCAGCAGCTCCGGGACAGGGGAACTGGGTGGCTACACCTTC; CDR3aa: CASSSGTGELGGYTF
j_gene: TRBJ1-5; d_gene: .; v_gene: TRBV28; abundance: .; CDR3nt: TGTGCCAGCAGCCCGGCATGGGGAACCAATCAGCCCCAGCATTTT; CDR3aa: CASSPAWGTNQPQHF
j_gene: TRBJ2-7; d_gene: .; v_gene: TRBV2; abundance: .; CDR3nt: TGTGCCAGCATTTGGGATGTTGTCGAGTACTTC; CDR3aa: CASIWDVVEYF
j_gene: TRBJ1-2; d_gene: TRBD1; v_gene: TRBV7-2; abundance: few; CDR3nt: TGTGCCAGCAGCAGTACAGGGGACCCCTCCTATGGCTACACCTTC; CDR3aa: CASSSTGDPSYGYTF
j_gene: TRBJ2-2; d_gene: TRBD2; v_gene: TRBV10-1; abundance: .; CDR3nt: TGCGCCAGCAGTGAGTCAACTAGCGGGTTAACCGGGGAGCTGTTTTTT; CDR3aa: CASSESTSGLTGELFF
j_gene: TRBJ2-7; d_gene: .; v_gene: TRBV4-3; abundance: .; CDR3nt: TGCGCCAGCAGCCAAGATCCCAGGGACTACGAGCAGTACTTC; CDR3aa: CASSQDPRDYEQYF
j_gene: TRBJ2-7; d_gene: TRBD1; v_gene: TRBV5-1; abundance: .; CDR3nt: TGCGCCAGCAGCCCGGACAGGAGACCTTTGGAGCAGTACTTC; CDR3aa: CASSPDRRPLEQYF
j_gene: TRBJ2-6; d_gene: TRBD1; v_gene: TRBV28; abundance: few; CDR3nt: TGTGCCAGCAGTTTAAGGGGGCTGACCTCTGGGGCCAACGTCCTGACTTTC; CDR3aa: CASSLRGLTSGANVLTF
j_gene: TRBJ1-3; d_gene: TRBD1; v_gene: TRBV18; abundance: .; CDR3nt: TGTGCCAGCTCGCCCACAGGGGCCGGCTCTGGAAACACCATATATTTT; CDR3aa: CASSPTGAGSGNTIYF
j_gene: TRBJ2-3; d_gene: .; v_gene: TRBV12-1; abundance: .; CDR3nt: TGTGCCAGCAGCTTTGACCCAGATACGCAGTATTTT; CDR3aa: CASSFDPDTQYF
j_gene: TRBJ1-1; d_gene: .; v_gene: TRBV7-2; abundance: .; CDR3nt: TGTGCCAGCAGCCACCTCCGGGCCAACACTGAAGCTTTCTTT; CDR3aa: CASSHLRANTEAFF
j_gene: TRBJ1-6; d_gene: TRBD1; v_gene: TRBV2; abundance: once; CDR3nt: TGTGCCAGCAGTGAGCGGACAGGGAATGAGAATTCACCCCTCCACTTT; CDR3aa: CASSERTGNENSPLHF
j_gene: TRBJ2-7; d_gene: TRBD1; v_gene: TRBV6-5; abundance: .; CDR3nt: TGTGCCAGCACACCCACCGGGACAGGGGAGCAGTACTTC; CDR3aa: CASTPTGTGEQYF
j_gene: TRBJ2-7; d_gene: .; v_gene: TRBV27; abundance: .; CDR3nt: TGTGCCAGCAGCGGGGCGGACGAGTCCTACGAGCAGTACTTC; CDR3aa: CASSGADESYEQYF
j_gene: TRBJ1-5; d_gene: .; v_gene: TRBV7-9; abundance: once; CDR3nt: TGTGCCAGCAGCTTAGTCGGAACAAACTATAGCAATCAGCCCCAGCATTTT; CDR3aa: CASSLVGTNYSNQPQHF
j_gene: TRBJ1-4; d_gene: .; v_gene: TRBV18; abundance: .; CDR3nt: TGTGCCAGCGTCCGGGGCCATAATGAAAAACTGTTTTTT; CDR3aa: CASVRGHNEKLFF
j_gene: TRBJ2-3; d_gene: .; v_gene: TRBV5-6; abundance: .; CDR3nt: TGTGCCAGCAGCTTAGGACAGATCACAGATACGCAGTATTTT; CDR3aa: CASSLGQITDTQYF
j_gene: TRBJ1-4; d_gene: TRBD1; v_gene: TRBV5-1; abundance: .; CDR3nt: TGCGCCAGCAGCGTGGGGACAGGGCGTGAAAAACTGTTTTTT; CDR3aa: CASSVGTGREKLFF
j_gene: TRBJ1-6; d_gene: .; v_gene: TRBV11-2; abundance: .; CDR3nt: TGTGCCAGCAGCTTAGAGCAAGTTATTAATTCACCCCTCCACTTT; CDR3aa: CASSLEQVINSPLHF
j_gene: TRBJ2-7; d_gene: TRBD2; v_gene: TRBV27; abundance: .; CDR3nt: TGTGCCAGCAGTTTGGGGGGGAGCCTCTACGAGCAGTACTTC; CDR3aa: CASSLGGSLYEQYF
j_gene: TRBJ2-5; d_gene: TRBD2; v_gene: TRBV25-1; abundance: .; CDR3nt: TGTGCCAGCAGTGAAAAGCGGGAGATGGAGACCCAGTACTTC; CDR3aa: CASSEKREMETQYF
j_gene: TRBJ2-6; d_gene: .; v_gene: TRBV28; abundance: .; CDR3nt: TGTGCCAGCAGCTTTGGGAGTAGCTCTGGGGCCAACGTCCTGACTTTC; CDR3aa: CASSFGSSSGANVLTF
j_gene: TRBJ2-7; d_gene: TRBD1; v_gene: TRBV30; abundance: .; CDR3nt: TGTGCCTGGTCCCCAGGGACAGGGGGCGAGGAGCAGTACTTC; CDR3aa: CAWSPGTGGEEQYF
j_gene: TRBJ2-1; d_gene: .; v_gene: TRBV19; abundance: .; CDR3nt: TGTGCCAGTAGTATAGATTACGGGTCGGGTGAGCAGTTCTTC; CDR3aa: CASSIDYGSGEQFF
j_gene: TRBJ1-2; d_gene: TRBD1; v_gene: TRBV29-1; abundance: .; CDR3nt: TGCAGCGTTGAATCGGGACAGGGGGTAGGCTACACCTTC; CDR3aa: CSVESGQGVGYTF
j_gene: TRBJ1-4; d_gene: .; v_gene: TRBV30; abundance: .; CDR3nt: TGTGCCTGGAGTGTAGGAGGGAGTGAAAAACTGTTTTTT; CDR3aa: CAWSVGGSEKLFF
j_gene: TRBJ1-2; d_gene: TRBD1; v_gene: TRBV6-6; abundance: .; CDR3nt: TGTGCCACCCATCAGGGGGGCCCTTATGGCTACACCTTC; CDR3aa: CATHQGGPYGYTF
j_gene: TRBJ1-3; d_gene: .; v_gene: TRBV19; abundance: .; CDR3nt: TGTGCCAGTATTAATCCGGCCGGACGCTCTGGAAACACCATATATTTT; CDR3aa: CASINPAGRSGNTIYF
j_gene: TRBJ2-2; d_gene: .; v_gene: TRBV30; abundance: .; CDR3nt: TGTGCCTGGAGGAGGGACAAGAACACCGGGGAGCTGTTTTTT; CDR3aa: CAWRRDKNTGELFF
j_gene: TRBJ2-1; d_gene: .; v_gene: TRBV7-9; abundance: .; CDR3nt: TGTGCCAGCAGCGGTAGAGGGGCTCTTGGGGAGCAGTTCTTC; CDR3aa: CASSGRGALGEQFF
j_gene: TRBJ1-5; d_gene: .; v_gene: TRBV6-5; abundance: once; CDR3nt: TGTGCCAGCAGTTACGGCATCGATCAGCCCCAGCATTTT; CDR3aa: CASSYGIDQPQHF
j_gene: TRBJ1-2; d_gene: .; v_gene: TRBV2; abundance: .; CDR3nt: TGTGCCAGCAAAATAAACAACTATGGCTACACCTTC; CDR3aa: CASKINNYGYTF
j_gene: TRBJ1-3; d_gene: TRBD1; v_gene: TRBV7-9; abundance: .; CDR3nt: TGTGCCAGCAGCCGATCGACAGGGTCTGGAAACACCATATATTTT; CDR3aa: CASSRSTGSGNTIYF
j_gene: TRBJ2-7; d_gene: .; v_gene: TRBV6-6; abundance: .; CDR3nt: TGTGCCAGCAGTTTGGGCAGCCCGTCCTACGAGCAGTACTTC; CDR3aa: CASSLGSPSYEQYF
j_gene: TRBJ1-2; d_gene: .; v_gene: TRBV5-4; abundance: .; CDR3nt: TGTGCCAGCAGCTCGACAGGATTCTATGGCTACACCTTC; CDR3aa: CASSSTGFYGYTF
j_gene: TRBJ1-3; d_gene: TRBD1; v_gene: TRBV9; abundance: few; CDR3nt: TGTGCCAGCAGCCCGGGACAGGGATTTGCTGGAAACACCATATATTTT; CDR3aa: CASSPGQGFAGNTIYF
j_gene: TRBJ2-4; d_gene: .; v_gene: TRBV29-1; abundance: .; CDR3nt: TGCAGCGTTGAATTTTCCTTGGCCAAAAACATTCAGTACTTC; CDR3aa: CSVEFSLAKNIQYF
j_gene: TRBJ1-1; d_gene: TRBD1; v_gene: TRBV5-1; abundance: .; CDR3nt: TGCGCCAGCAGCCGGACAGGGCAGAACACTGAAGCTTTCTTT; CDR3aa: CASSRTGQNTEAFF
j_gene: TRBJ2-6; d_gene: .; v_gene: TRBV25-1; abundance: .; CDR3nt: TGTGCCAGCAGTGATCGTGTCGCAGCCATAACCGGGGCCAACGTCCTGACTTTC; CDR3aa: CASSDRVAAITGANVLTF
j_gene: TRBJ2-3; d_gene: .; v_gene: TRBV25-1; abundance: .; CDR3nt: TGTGCCAGCCGCCGGGGGTCCGGGGATACGCAGTATTTT; CDR3aa: CASRRGSGDTQYF
j_gene: TRBJ2-7; d_gene: TRBD1; v_gene: TRBV28; abundance: .; CDR3nt: TGTGCCAGCAGTTGGGACAGCTACTACGAGCAGTACTTC; CDR3aa: CASSWDSYYEQYF
j_gene: TRBJ2-1; d_gene: .; v_gene: TRBV2; abundance: .; CDR3nt: TGTGCCAGCAAGATAGACAGGCGGGGTGAGCAGTTCTTC; CDR3aa: CASKIDRRGEQFF
j_gene: TRBJ2-4; d_gene: TRBD1; v_gene: TRBV28; abundance: .; CDR3nt: TGTGCCAGCAGTTTTGACAGGGGGCGAGAAGCCAAAAACATTCAGTACTTC; CDR3aa: CASSFDRGREAKNIQYF